The rows below give T cell receptor beta chains drawn from one sample of a study of Ad26.COV2.S vaccination and SARS-CoV-2 variants. Produced via immunoSEQ multiplex PCR; TCRdb's table is partial and in-frame only. The sample lists 320,000 or so clones; about nine tenths were seen once. The source was peripheral blood, collected in a trial of Ad26.COV2.S vaccine versus placebo. Receptors were obtained from a person aged 18-65 years who received the Ad26.COV2.S COVID-19 vaccine or a placebo. Both conserved end residues are part of each CDR3. The order of the fields is J gene, V gene, clone size, D gene, CDR3 protein, CDR3 DNA. A D gene is named only where the DNA matches it firmly. A clone size is listed for some rows: how often the clone was seen (once, few, many), or a class if it is expanded.

TRBJ2-1 | TRBV11-3 | . | TRBD2 | CASSPGLVGNEQFF | TGTGCCAGCAGCCCAGGACTAGTTGGCAATGAGCAGTTCTTC
TRBJ1-1 | TRBV18 | . | TRBD1 | CASSSLAGTGGYTEAFF | TGTGCCAGCTCATCGTTAGCCGGGACAGGGGGCTACACTGAAGCTTTCTTT
TRBJ2-1 | TRBV7-2 | . | . | CASSLSGVTYNEQFF | TGTGCCAGCAGCTTGTCGGGGGTAACCTACAATGAGCAGTTCTTC
TRBJ1-4 | TRBV19 | . | TRBD1 | CASMDREGNEKLFF | TGTGCCAGTATGGACAGGGAAGGGAATGAAAAACTGTTTTTT
TRBJ2-1 | TRBV7-6 | . | . | CASSLDLYVSSYNEQFF | TGTGCCAGCAGCTTAGATCTTTACGTAAGCTCCTACAATGAGCAGTTCTTC
TRBJ1-2 | TRBV11-3 | . | TRBD1 | CASSLRDSYGYTF | TGTGCCAGCAGCTTACGGGACAGTTATGGCTACACCTTC
TRBJ2-1 | TRBV7-8 | . | TRBD1 | CASSSQGAKGEQFF | TGTGCCAGCAGCTCTCAGGGGGCTAAGGGTGAGCAGTTCTTC
TRBJ1-2 | TRBV4-3 | . | TRBD1 | CASSQDYSQGFDGYTF | TGCGCCAGCAGCCAAGATTATTCACAGGGGTTTGATGGCTACACCTTC
TRBJ2-2 | TRBV7-2 | . | . | CASSLAGVGTGELFF | TGTGCCAGCAGCTTAGCCGGAGTGGGGACCGGGGAGCTGTTTTTT
TRBJ1-5 | TRBV21-1 | . | . | CASYLGDRVNQPQHF | TGTGCCAGCTACCTGGGGGACAGGGTAAATCAGCCCCAGCATTTT
TRBJ2-1 | TRBV7-8 | . | . | CASSLALEPEQFF | TGTGCCAGCAGCTTAGCACTAGAACCAGAGCAGTTCTTC
TRBJ1-1 | TRBV6-2/TRBV6-3 | . | . | CASSTLTEMNTEAFF | TGTGCCAGCAGTACCCTAACAGAGATGAACACTGAAGCTTTCTTT
TRBJ2-1 | TRBV5-1 | . | . | CASSLAGVNNEQFF | TGCGCCAGCAGCTTGGCCGGGGTAAACAATGAGCAGTTCTTC
TRBJ1-4 | TRBV7-9 | . | TRBD1 | CASSLGGTVNIEKLFF | TGTGCCAGCAGCTTAGGAGGGACAGTAAACATTGAAAAACTGTTTTTT
TRBJ2-5 | TRBV13 | . | . | CASGRLAVETQYF | TGTGCCAGCGGCCGTCTTGCAGTTGAGACCCAGTACTTC
TRBJ1-3 | TRBV27 | . | . | CASSGRGSGNTIYF | TGTGCCAGCAGCGGACGGGGCTCTGGAAACACCATATATTTT
TRBJ1-4 | TRBV28 | . | . | CASFGGATNEKLFF | TGTGCCAGCTTCGGAGGTGCAACTAATGAAAAACTGTTTTTT
TRBJ2-2 | TRBV12-3/TRBV12-4 | . | . | CASRGAGELFF | TGTGCCAGCAGGGGAGCCGGGGAGCTGTTTTTT
TRBJ1-2 | TRBV29-1 | . | TRBD1 | CSLSAVDRESGYTF | TGCAGCCTCTCTGCCGTCGACAGGGAGTCTGGCTACACCTTC
TRBJ1-4 | TRBV6-5 | . | . | CASSSLGVEKLFF | TGTGCCAGCAGTTCGCTGGGAGTGGAAAAACTGTTTTTT
TRBJ1-4 | TRBV11-2 | . | . | CASSLASGLSEKLFF | TGTGCCAGCAGCTTAGCATCAGGGTTGAGTGAAAAACTGTTTTTT
TRBJ1-2 | TRBV6-5 | . | . | CASSYGWRANYGYTF | TGTGCCAGCAGTTACGGTTGGAGAGCTAACTATGGCTACACCTTC
TRBJ2-5 | TRBV6-5 | . | TRBD2 | CASRILAGGGETQYF | TGTGCCAGCAGGATCCTAGCGGGGGGTGGTGAGACCCAGTACTTC
TRBJ2-2 | TRBV19 | . | TRBD2 | CASSMLALAGTTGGELFF | TGTGCCAGTAGTATGTTGGCACTAGCGGGGACCACGGGCGGGGAGCTGTTTTTT
TRBJ1-5 | TRBV18 | . | . | CASSPQYSNQPQHF | TGTGCCAGCTCACCACAATATAGCAATCAGCCCCAGCATTTT
TRBJ1-1 | TRBV11-3 | few | . | CASRFGGGLGTEAFF | TGTGCCAGCAGATTTGGCGGGGGGCTGGGCACTGAAGCTTTCTTT
TRBJ2-7 | TRBV4-3 | . | TRBD1 | CASSPSAGGEVPPYEQYF | TGCGCCAGCAGCCCTAGCGCAGGGGGCGAAGTCCCCCCCTACGAGCAGTACTTC
TRBJ1-2 | TRBV7-2 | . | . | CASSPGTASYGYTF | TGTGCCAGCAGCCCCGGAACAGCGAGCTATGGCTACACCTTC
TRBJ1-1 | TRBV29-1 | . | . | CSVRVESQGGEAFF | TGCAGCGTTAGAGTTGAAAGTCAGGGAGGTGAAGCTTTCTTT
TRBJ1-2 | TRBV6-6 | . | TRBD1 | CASSYKGADYGYTF | TGTGCCAGCAGTTACAAGGGGGCGGACTATGGCTACACCTTC
TRBJ2-1 | TRBV2 | . | . | CASSEVAEQGNNEQFF | TGTGCCAGCAGTGAAGTGGCAGAACAAGGGAACAATGAGCAGTTCTTC
TRBJ1-1 | TRBV10-3 | . | TRBD1 | CAIKVALGQGASTEAFF | TGTGCCATCAAGGTAGCCCTCGGACAGGGGGCGAGCACTGAAGCTTTCTTT
TRBJ2-7 | TRBV7-9 | . | . | CASSLRQIYEQYF | TGTGCCAGCAGCTTGAGACAGATTTACGAGCAGTACTTC
TRBJ1-1 | TRBV19 | . | . | CASSMRLNTEAFF | TGTGCCAGTAGTATGCGGTTGAACACTGAAGCTTTCTTT
TRBJ2-3 | TRBV9 | . | TRBD2 | CASSAVSGLFTDTQYF | TGTGCCAGCAGCGCTGTTAGCGGGCTCTTCACAGATACGCAGTATTTT
TRBJ2-3 | TRBV12-1 | . | . | CASRKGLAITDTQYF | TGTGCCAGCCGGAAGGGGCTAGCAATCACAGATACGCAGTATTTT